The source of this T cell receptor beta chain is a study of control samples from healthy donors and cancer patients. Per germline, CDR1 KGHDR and CDR2 SFDVKD. V was trimmed by 7 bases and J by 5 bases, leaving 19 bases between them. The CDR3 consists of 15 residues. Sequenced by immunoSEQ multiplex PCR; TCRdb stores in-frame clones only, minus some. The table lists roughly 200,000 clones, roughly 94% of them singletons, with about 1.6% in the top ten. The chain has TRBV24-1 and TRBJ2-5; tentative D call: TRBD2 (7 bases). The material sequenced was blood. This clonotype originated in a man aged 45-65 years in good health. The DNA for the CDR3 is TGTGCCACCAGCCCAGCCGGGGGGCCTGAGGAGACCCAGTACTTC. Translation: CATSPAGGPEETQYF.